Here is one T cell receptor beta chain with its context. Its antigen remains unidentified. No per-base quality is available; no much larger clone lies one base away. This sample was included in a study of blood T cell repertoires in COVID-19 (dated by TCRdb to 2020 to 2022). Regarding the complete study: Collaborator samples came from the United States, Italy and Spain and covered acute and convalescent phases of COVID-19. The repertoires were released in a freely available public database intended as a resource for research on the immune response to SARS-CoV-2. Where HLA class I and class II types were available, the types were taken from metadata supplied by the sample provider, not from assay-based typing. The sample metadata nearly always contained a de-identified subject ID, COVID-19 status, age in years and sex. Samples came from the ongoing ImmuneRACE study (first 160 participants) plus 1,254 subjects from 6 global collaborators. Subjects who had been exposed to COVID-19, were actively infected with it, or had recovered from it provided the deeply sampled blood TCRbeta repertoires that made up the dataset. The prospective study material was composed of cDNA or gDNA derived from T cells, B-cell-depleted T cells, or PBMCs. Points the paper makes about the study in general: How much clinical and demographic metadata was included differed by source and by participant, and the metadata was provided uncurated.

CDR1 MGHRA and CDR2 YSYEKL were looked up in the germline V gene. Trimmed from V: 0 bases; trimmed from J: 3 bases; junction bases lacking a gene match: 7. The CDR3, from cysteine to phenylalanine, totals 17 residues. Left in the record is the CDR3 DNA by itself, 51 bases read in frame from the first base. The collaborating institutions used their own protocols to collect whole blood in K2EDTA tubes. For TCRbeta analysis, collaborators shipped samples as frozen whole blood, isolated PBMCs, or DNA extracted from either of those sample types. The immunoSEQ Assay, a bias-controlled multiplex PCR, was used to amplify TCRbeta CDR3 regions from genomic DNA. Per the authors' processing: The number of nucleated cells in each sample was estimated by amplification of reference gene primers within the assay. To quantify the absolute abundance of each unique TCRbeta CDR3 rearrangement, sequence reads were collapsed and filtered. For each sample, productive Simpson clonality was calculated by taking the square root of Simpson's diversity index across productive rearrangements. Here the immuneACCESS table is served through TCRdb, limited to in-frame sequences with V and J called. Missing clones are a known gap in these copies; in checked studies unresolved V genes cover under half, and the rest lacks a known reason. D and trimming were read from the DNA, whereas the V and J calls and clone size are those reported in that table. The sample yields 120,000 to 150,000 clones; about 85% were counted once. The ten biggest clones cover about 2.8% of the sample.

The TCR originated in a human donor with acute or convalescent COVID-19. The donor label of this sample is uncertain. Sequenced: peripheral blood. The sequence is built from TRBV4-1 and TRBJ2-1, and 8 bases in between align with TRBD2. The sequenced DNA is TGCGCCAGCAGCCAAGAAACTACTAGCGGATACTACAATGAGCAGTTCTTC. The translation is CASSQETTSGYYNEQFF.